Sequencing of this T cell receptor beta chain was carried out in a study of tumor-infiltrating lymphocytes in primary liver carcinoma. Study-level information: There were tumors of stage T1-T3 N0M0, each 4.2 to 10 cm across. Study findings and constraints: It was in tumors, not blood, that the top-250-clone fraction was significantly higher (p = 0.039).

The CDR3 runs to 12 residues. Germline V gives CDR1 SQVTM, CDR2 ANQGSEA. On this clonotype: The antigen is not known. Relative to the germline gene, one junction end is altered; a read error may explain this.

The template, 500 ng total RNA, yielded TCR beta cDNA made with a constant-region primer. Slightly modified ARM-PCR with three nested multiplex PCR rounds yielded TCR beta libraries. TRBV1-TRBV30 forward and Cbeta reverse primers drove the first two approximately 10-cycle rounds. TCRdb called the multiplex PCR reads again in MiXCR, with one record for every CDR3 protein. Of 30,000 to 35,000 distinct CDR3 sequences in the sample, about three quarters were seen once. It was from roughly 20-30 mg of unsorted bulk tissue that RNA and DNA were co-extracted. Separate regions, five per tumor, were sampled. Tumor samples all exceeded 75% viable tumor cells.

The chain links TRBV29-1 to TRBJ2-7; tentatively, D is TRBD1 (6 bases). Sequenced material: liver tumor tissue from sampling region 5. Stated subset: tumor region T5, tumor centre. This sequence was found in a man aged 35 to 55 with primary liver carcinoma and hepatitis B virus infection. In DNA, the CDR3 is TGCAGCGGCCAGACAGGTGGCGACGAGCAGAACTTC. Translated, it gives CSGQTGGDEQNF.